The 8 T cell receptor beta chains reported below all come from one sample, sequenced in a study of breast tumors, draining lymph nodes, adjacent tissues. The lymph nodes were axillary draining lymph nodes from breast cancer patients. MiXCR was run by TCRdb on the multiplex PCR reads, yielding one entry per CDR3 protein. Of about 230,000 distinct CDR3 sequences listed, 32% were seen once; the top ten hold 1.3% to 1.5%. Material for sequencing was axillary lymph node tissue. The receptors originated from a female donor with breast cancer. Some clones in this sample may be carry-over from other donors' samples.

This clonotype was recorded many times. The chain is built from TRBV11-3 and TRBJ2-5, with D hard to call. V lost 0 bases, J lost 3 bases, and 14 bases lay in between. Germline lookup yields CDR1 SGHNT and CDR2 YENEEA. This CDR3 has 16 residues. The CDR3: CASSLEQTASEETQYF. The CDR3 DNA reads TGTGCCAGCAGCTTAGAACAGACCGCCAGTGAAGAGACCCAGTACTTC. Looking up the rest from reference TRBV11-3 and TRBJ2-5 gives the full variable domain: EAGVVQSPRYKIIEKKQPVAFWCNPISGHNTLYWYLQNLGQGPELLIRYENEEAVDDSQLPKDRFSAERLKGVDSTLKIQPAELGDSAVYLCASSLEQTASEETQYFGPGTRLLVL.

The gene calls are TRBV4-1 and TRBJ1-2; possible D gene TRBD1, 5 bases. The V end was cut by 0 bases, the J end by 4 bases, with 15 bases between. Germline CDR1 is MGHRA and CDR2 is YSYEKL. The CDR3 is 16 amino acids. CDR3 nucleotide sequence: TGCGCCAGCAGCCAAGATGCCGAGGGGATCCTCTATGGCTACACCTTC. It translates to CASSQDAEGILYGYTF.

This clonotype was counted many times. This chain connects TRBV14 to TRBJ1-4; 7 bases agree with TRBD1. This CDR3 spans 16 amino acids. Germline-derived CDR1 and CDR2 are SGHDN and FVKESK. The V gene end was trimmed by 1 base and the J gene end by 10 bases; junction bases not matched to a gene: 12. The DNA of the CDR3 is TGTGCCAGCAGCCAAGTTAGTCCGACAGGGCCCGGAAAACTGTTTTTT. It codes for CASSQVSPTGPGKLFF.

Note on this clonotype: Just one base apart from a much larger clone, this may be a read error. The J gene is TRBJ2-7, the V gene TRBV6-2 or TRBV6-3; no definite D call. The CDR3 runs to 12 residues. The V gene's germline CDR1 is MNHEY and CDR2 SVGEGT. CDR3 coding DNA: TGTGCCGGCAGTTACTCAGGCCGCGAGCAGTACTTC. Protein sequence: CAGSYSGREQYF.

This clonotype was picked up many times. This sequence joins TRBV29-1 and TRBJ2-7; a weak D match, TRBD1 (6 bases). Trimming removed 3 bases from V and 6 bases from J, with 9 bases in between. This CDR3 comprises 11 residues. Germline CDR1 SQVTM, CDR2 ANQGSEA. Here the CDR3 DNA reads TGCAGCGTTGACAGGGGATTCGAGCAGTACTTC. Residues: CSVDRGFEQYF.

This clonotype was picked up many times. The rearrangement joins TRBV6-5 to TRBJ2-1, with TRBD1 as a possible D gene (5 bases). CDR3 length equals 16 residues. With 0 bases removed from V and 12 bases from J, the gap between germline ends came to 21 bases. CDR1 and CDR2 (germline): MNHEY, SVGAGI. CDR3 coding DNA: TGTGCCAGCAGTTACTCCGCCAGGGAACTTTCAAATTCGCAGTTCTTC. Its protein product is CASSYSARELSNSQFF.

In regard to this clonotype: The conserved phenylalanine or tryptophan normally closing the CDR3 is absent here, so this likely arose from a read error. Because the CDR3's place on the DNA is in doubt, the DNA is left out and the CDR3 is given as listed by TCRdb. The chain couples TRBV6-1 to TRBJ1-6; the D call of TRBD1 is as the table states it, not checked on the DNA. Termini included, the CDR3 measures 12 amino acids. Germline V gene lookup returns CDR1 MNHNS and CDR2 SASEGT. This CDR3 reads CASRGTGFTFNY.

This clonotype was seen a handful of times. This may be a read error: a much more frequent sequence differs by one nucleotide. J is TRBJ2-3 and V is TRBV11-2; possibly TRBD2 for D (7 bases). The germline gives CDR1 SGHAT, CDR2 FQNNGV. Between the trimmed V and J ends, which lost 2 bases and 5 bases, there was a span of 17 bases. There are 16 residues in the CDR3. The CDR3 DNA is TGTGCCAGCAGCTTATCCCGGGGGGCCCAGGGAGATACGCAGTATTTT. Translating it yields CASSLSRGAQGDTQYF.